This note documents a single T cell receptor (beta chain) sequence. Its antigen is not identified. Germline V gene data show CDR1 as SGHRS and CDR2 as YFSETQ. V shed 2 bases and J shed 6 bases, with 12 bases lying between them. The CDR3 spans 15 residues. This sample is part of a study of cytomegalovirus exposure and HLA in healthy donors. The PCR had 60 Vbeta and 13 Jbeta primers. The assay was immunoSEQ multiplex PCR, and TCRdb's table has in-frame clones only and misses some. This table has fewer than 200,000 clones, about four fifths appearing once. Study outcomes and limitations: Previous analysis showed most TCR beta V segments were productive about 90% or about 30% of the time.

This TCR was sampled from a man aged 25 to 40 in good health and CMV-seronegative. The V gene is TRBV5-1, the J gene TRBJ1-6; D gene uncertain. The sequenced sample consisted of PBMCs. DNA of the CDR3: TGCGCCAGCAGCTTTAGAGGAGCCTCTAATTCACCCCTCCACTTT. Its translation is CASSFRGASNSPLHF.